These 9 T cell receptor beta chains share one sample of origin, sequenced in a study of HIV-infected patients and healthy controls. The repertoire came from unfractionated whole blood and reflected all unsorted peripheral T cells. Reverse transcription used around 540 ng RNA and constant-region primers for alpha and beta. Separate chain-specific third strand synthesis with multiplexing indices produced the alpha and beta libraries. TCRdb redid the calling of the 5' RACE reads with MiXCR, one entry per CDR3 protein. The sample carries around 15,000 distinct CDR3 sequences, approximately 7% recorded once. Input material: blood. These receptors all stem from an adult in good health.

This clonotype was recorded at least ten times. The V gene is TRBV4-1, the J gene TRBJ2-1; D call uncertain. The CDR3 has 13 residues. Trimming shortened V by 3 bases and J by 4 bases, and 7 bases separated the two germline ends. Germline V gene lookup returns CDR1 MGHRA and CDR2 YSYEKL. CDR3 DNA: TGCGCCAGCAGCCATTACCTTTACAATGAGCAGTTCTTC. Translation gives CASSHYLYNEQFF.

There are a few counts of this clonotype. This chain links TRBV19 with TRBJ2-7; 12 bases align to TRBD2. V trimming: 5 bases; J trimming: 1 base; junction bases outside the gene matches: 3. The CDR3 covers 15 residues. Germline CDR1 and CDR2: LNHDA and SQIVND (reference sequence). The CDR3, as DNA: TGTGCCAGTAGTGTCCTAGCGGGAGGGTCCTACGAGCAGTACTTC. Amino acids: CASSVLAGGSYEQYF. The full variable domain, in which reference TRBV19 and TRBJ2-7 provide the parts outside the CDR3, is DGGITQSPKYLFRKEGQNVTLSCEQNLNHDAMYWYRQDPGQGLRLIYYSQIVNDFQKGDIAEGYSVSREKKESFPLTVTSAQKNPTAFYLCASSVLAGGSYEQYFGPGTRLTVT.

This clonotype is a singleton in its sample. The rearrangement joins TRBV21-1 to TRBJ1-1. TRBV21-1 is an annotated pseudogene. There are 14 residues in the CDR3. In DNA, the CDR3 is TGTGCCAGCAGCAAACAGGCGATGGGCACTGAAGCTTTCTTT. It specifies CASSKQAMGTEAFF.

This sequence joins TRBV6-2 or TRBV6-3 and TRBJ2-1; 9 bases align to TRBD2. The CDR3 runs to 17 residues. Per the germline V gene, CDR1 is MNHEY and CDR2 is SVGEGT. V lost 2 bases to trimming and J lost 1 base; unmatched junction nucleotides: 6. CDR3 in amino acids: CASSYPSSGSSYNEQFF. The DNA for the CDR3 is TGTGCCAGCAGTTACCCTAGTAGCGGGAGTTCCTACAATGAGCAGTTCTTC.

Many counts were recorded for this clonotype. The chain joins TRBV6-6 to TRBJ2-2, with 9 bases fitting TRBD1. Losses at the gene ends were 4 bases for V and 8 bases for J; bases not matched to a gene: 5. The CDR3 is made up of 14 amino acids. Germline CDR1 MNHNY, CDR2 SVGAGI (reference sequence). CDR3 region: CASSFRDRVGELFF. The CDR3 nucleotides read TGTGCCAGCAGTTTCCGGGACAGGGTTGGGGAGCTGTTTTTT.

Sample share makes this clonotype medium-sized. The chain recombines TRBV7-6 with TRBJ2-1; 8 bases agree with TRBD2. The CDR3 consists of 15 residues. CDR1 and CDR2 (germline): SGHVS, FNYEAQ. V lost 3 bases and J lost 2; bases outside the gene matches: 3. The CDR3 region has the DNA TGTGCCAGCAGCTTTAGCGGGACGGCCTACAATGAGCAGTTCTTC. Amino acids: CASSFSGTAYNEQFF.

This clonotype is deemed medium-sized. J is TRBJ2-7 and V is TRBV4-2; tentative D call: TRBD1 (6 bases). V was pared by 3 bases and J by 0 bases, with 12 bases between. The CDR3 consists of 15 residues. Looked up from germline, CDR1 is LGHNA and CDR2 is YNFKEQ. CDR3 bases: TGTGCCAGCAGCCACGGCCGGGACACCTCCTACGAGCAGTACTTC. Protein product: CASSHGRDTSYEQYF.

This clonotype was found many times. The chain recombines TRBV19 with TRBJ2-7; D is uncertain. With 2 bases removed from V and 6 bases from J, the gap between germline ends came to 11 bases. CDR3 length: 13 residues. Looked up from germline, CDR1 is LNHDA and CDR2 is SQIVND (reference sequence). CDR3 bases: TGTGCCAGTAGTATACACCGAACGGGCGAGCAGTACTTC. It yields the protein CASSIHRTGEQYF.

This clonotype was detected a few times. The CDR3 DNA reads as TGTGCCAGTAGTATACCCCCAGGAGGAGCGGATACGCAGTATTTT. Protein product: CASSIPPGGADTQYF. The J gene is TRBJ2-3, the V gene TRBV19; D possibly corresponds to TRBD2 (5 bases). CDR3 length: 15 amino acids. From germline, CDR1 is LNHDA and CDR2 SQIVND (reference sequence). The V gene lost 2 bases and the J gene lost 6 bases, with 15 bases spanning the gap.